This T cell receptor (beta chain) comes out of a study of OX40 agonist ivuxolimab in advanced cancers. Overall study context: Patients were treated with ivuxolimab, an agonistic anti-OX40 (CD134) antibody. Averaging roughly 60 years in age, with a range of roughly 23 to 80, the cohort was around 85% male.

The V segment lost 7 bases and the J segment 9 bases; nucleotides outside the gene matches: 16. CDR3 length equals 17 residues. Germline CDR1 is LNHDA and CDR2 is SQIVND (reference sequence). Generated by immunoSEQ multiplex PCR, the TCRdb table keeps only in-frame clones and is missing some. The data show under 70,000 clones, around 86% seen once. In the case of this clone: The antigen is not known.

Whole-study results and caveats: Certain nonresponders additionally had low normalized T-cell clonal expansion. Researchers report that CD8+ T cells had, on average, more expanded clones than CD4+.

The chain uses TRBV19 and TRBJ2-1; the match to TRBD2 covers 12 bases. The receptor was isolated from an adult with an advanced solid tumor such as melanoma, head and neck, liver or kidney cancer. Sequencing was performed on CD4+ or CD8+ T cells sorted from blood, taken in a trial of the OX40 agonist ivuxolimab. CDR3 residues: CASTPPLASGRAGEQFF. As DNA, the CDR3 is TGTGCCAGTACCCCCCCCCTGGCTAGCGGGAGGGCCGGTGAGCAGTTCTTC.